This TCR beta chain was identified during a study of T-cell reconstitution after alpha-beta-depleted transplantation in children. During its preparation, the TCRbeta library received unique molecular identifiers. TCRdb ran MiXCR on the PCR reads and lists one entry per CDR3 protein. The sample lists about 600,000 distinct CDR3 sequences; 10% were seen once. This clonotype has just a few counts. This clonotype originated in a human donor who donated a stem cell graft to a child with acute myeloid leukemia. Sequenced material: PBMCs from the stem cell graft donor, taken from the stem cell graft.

The CDR3 here is CASWGSWSGPDTQYF. CDR3 DNA: TGTGCCAGCTGGGGGAGTTGGAGCGGACCAGATACGCAGTATTTT. The chain links TRBV28 to TRBJ2-3, with D tentatively TRBD1 or TRBD2 (5 bases each). Trimming cost V 8 bases and J 4 bases, with 19 bases left between them. The CDR3 is 15 amino acids. CDR1 is MDHEN and CDR2 is SYDVKM in the germline V gene.